This TCR beta chain was obtained from a study of identical twins. One entry per CDR3 protein, called by TCRdb with MiXCR from the 5' RACE reads. The profile shows around 1.7 million distinct CDR3 sequences, 25% to 35% of them singletons. Notes on the study in general: Cord blood beta clonotypes present at high abundance carried fewer insertions; no such pattern appeared in memory repertoires. Within twin pairs, the out-of-frame alpha sequences they shared showed excess low generation probability. Out-of-frame sharing of TCR alpha in monozygotic twins was underestimated by models.

Trimming left V 2 bases short and J 5 bases short, with 7 bases between. Germline loops: CDR1 SGHTA, CDR2 FQGNSA. The CDR3 consists of 13 residues. This clonotype occurred a few times. Its antigen is unidentified. The clonotype comes from a newborn girl in good health. The sample taken for sequencing was cord blood. The chain carries TRBV7-2 and TRBJ2-1, with D uncertain. CDR3 coding DNA: TGTGCCAGCAGCTTATTCCGGGACAATGAGCAGTTCTTC. This sequence encodes CASSLFRDNEQFF.